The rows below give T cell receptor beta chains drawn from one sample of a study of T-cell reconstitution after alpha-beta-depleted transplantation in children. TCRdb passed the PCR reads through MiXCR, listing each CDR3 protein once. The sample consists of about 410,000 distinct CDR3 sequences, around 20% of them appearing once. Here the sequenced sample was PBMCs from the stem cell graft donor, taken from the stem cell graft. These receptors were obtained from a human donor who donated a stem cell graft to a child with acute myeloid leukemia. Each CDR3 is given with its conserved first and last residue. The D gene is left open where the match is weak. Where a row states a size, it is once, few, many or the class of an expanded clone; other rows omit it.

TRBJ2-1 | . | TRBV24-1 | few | CATTKGDEQFF | TGTGCCACCACTAAGGGCGATGAGCAGTTCTTC
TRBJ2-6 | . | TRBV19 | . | CASSIGSGANVLTF | TGTGCCAGTAGTATCGGCTCTGGGGCCAACGTCCTGACTTTC
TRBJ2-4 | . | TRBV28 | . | CASRPAAGNAIAKNIQYF | TGTGCCAGCCGCCCCGCTGCAGGGAACGCAATAGCCAAAAACATTCAGTACTTC
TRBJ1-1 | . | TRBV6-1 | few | CASSDVGEAFF | TGTGCCAGCAGTGATGTAGGTGAAGCTTTCTTT
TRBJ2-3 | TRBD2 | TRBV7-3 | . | CASQQLAGAGDTQYF | TGTGCCAGTCAGCAGTTAGCGGGAGCAGGAGATACGCAGTATTTT
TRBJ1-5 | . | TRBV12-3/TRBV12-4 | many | CASSLSDQPQHF | TGTGCCAGCAGTTTATCAGATCAGCCCCAGCATTTT
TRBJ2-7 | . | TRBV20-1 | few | CSARERSRGAKSYEQYF | TGCAGTGCTAGAGAAAGGAGTCGGGGGGCGAAGTCCTACGAGCAGTACTTC
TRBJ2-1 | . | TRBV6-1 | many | CASGRESSYNEQFF | TGTGCCAGCGGTCGAGAGAGCTCCTACAATGAGCAGTTCTTC
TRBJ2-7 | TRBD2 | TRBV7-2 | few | CASSSTSGRVDEQYF | TGTGCCAGCAGCTCCACTAGCGGGAGGGTGGACGAGCAGTACTTC
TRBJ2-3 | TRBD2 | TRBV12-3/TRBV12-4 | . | CASSPGLVLTDTQYF | TGTGCCAGCAGCCCGGGACTAGTTCTTACAGATACGCAGTATTTT
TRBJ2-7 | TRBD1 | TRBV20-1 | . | CSALGGNEQYF | TGCAGTGCCTTAGGGGGCAACGAGCAGTACTTC
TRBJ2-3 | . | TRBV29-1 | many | CSVVQADTQYF | TGCAGCGTTGTGCAAGCAGATACGCAGTATTTT
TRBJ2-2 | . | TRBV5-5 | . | CASSLFPGTGELFF | TGTGCCAGCAGCTTGTTTCCGGGGACCGGGGAGCTGTTTTTT
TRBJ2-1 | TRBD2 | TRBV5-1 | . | CASSLLSSGINEQFF | TGCGCCAGCAGCTTGTTGTCTAGCGGGATAAATGAGCAGTTCTTC